The 18 T cell receptor beta chains given below trace back to one sample, sequenced in a study of blood T cells in healthy people across ages. Primers used in a second PCR of about 6 to 12 cycles were a sample-barcoded 5' primer and a J-beta primer mix. TCRdb used MiXCR to reprocess the 5' RACE reads, holding one entry per CDR3 protein. Here the sample spans 600,000 or so distinct CDR3 sequences, under 25% being singletons. The sample comprised blood. The source of these receptors is a man between 65 and 85 years old in good health.

V gene TRBV15 combines with J gene TRBJ2-5; D could derive from TRBD1 or TRBD2 (5 bases each). Germline V gene sequence: CDR1 LNHNV, CDR2 YYDKDF (reference sequence). Trimming cost V 4 bases and J 2 bases, with 17 bases left between them. The CDR3 loop spans 16 amino acids. The CDR3 reads CATSTISGQRQETQYF. The CDR3 nucleotides are TGTGCCACCAGCACAATCTCGGGGCAGAGACAAGAGACCCAGTACTTC.

This chain connects TRBV27 to TRBJ1-5; no reliable D call. Germline values: CDR1 MNHEY, CDR2 SMNVEV (reference sequence). V was pared by 6 bases and J by 4 bases, with 13 bases between. The CDR3 contains 14 residues. In DNA form, the CDR3 reads TGTGCCAGCAGCCCCAAGGGATTTAATCAGCCCCAGCATTTT. Protein sequence: CASSPKGFNQPQHF.

The CDR3 coding sequence is TGTGCCAGCAGAATTGCCGGGACAGGGGGCAACTATGGCTACACCTTC. Translated, it gives CASRIAGTGGNYGYTF. The rearrangement uses TRBV3-1 and TRBJ1-2; 12 nucleotides line up with TRBD1. Germline assignment: CDR1 LGHDT and CDR2 YNNKEL (reference sequence). The CDR3 covers 16 residues. After removal of 6 bases from V and 2 bases from J, the junction contained 7 bases not matched to a gene.

The chain links TRBV6-5 to TRBJ2-7; D may correspond to TRBD1 or TRBD2 (5 bases each). The CDR3 is made up of 16 amino acids. Trimming stripped 4 bases from V and 0 bases from J, with 16 bases between. Germline assignment: CDR1 MNHEY and CDR2 SVGAGI. This chain's CDR3 is CASSFSGAGTSYEQYF. The CDR3 DNA follows: TGTGCCAGCAGTTTCTCGGGTGCCGGGACCTCCTACGAGCAGTACTTC.

This clonotype was observed a handful of times. This chain uses TRBV14 with TRBJ2-4; possibly TRBD1 or TRBD2 for D (5 bases each). The germline gives CDR1 SGHDN, CDR2 FVKESK. The ends were cut back, 3 bases at V and 11 bases at J, with 11 bases in the middle. This CDR3 spans 12 amino acids. In nucleotides, the CDR3 is TGTGCCAGCAGCCAGCTTCCGGGACTTCAGTACTTC. It encodes CASSQLPGLQYF.

This clonotype turned up a few times. The rearrangement joins TRBV20-1 to TRBJ2-5; TRBD2 might be the D (6 bases). Matching the DNA end better, TRBJ2-1 makes the J call doubtful. Per the germline V gene, CDR1 is DFQATT and CDR2 is SNEGSKA (reference sequence). This CDR3 comprises 15 residues. The CDR3 sequence: CSARDGGTSNNEQFF. CDR3 nucleotides: TGCAGTGCTAGGGATGGGGGGACCAGTAACAATGAGCAGTTCTTC.

This clonotype was counted only a few times. The chain joins TRBV7-2 to TRBJ2-3; the D gene is possibly TRBD2 (6 bases). This CDR3 is 15 amino acids long. Trimming left V 4 bases short and J 2 bases short, with 13 bases between. CDR1 is SGHTA and CDR2 is FQGNSA in the germline V gene. CDR3 nucleotides: TGTGCCAGCAGCTCACAAACTAGCCACACAGATACGCAGTATTTT. This gives the protein CASSSQTSHTDTQYF.

This rearrangement joins TRBV20-1 to TRBJ2-3; a weak D match, TRBD2 (5 bases). The CDR3 is 13 amino acids. Trimming cost V 3 bases and J 6 bases, with 13 bases left between them. CDR1 DFQATT and CDR2 SNEGSKA come from the germline V gene (reference sequence). CDR3 nucleotides: TGCAGTGCTAGGCTTGGGTCGGGGGATACGCAGTATTTT. The encoded protein is CSARLGSGDTQYF.

Only a few counts were recorded for this clonotype. This chain links TRBV20-1 with TRBJ1-2; D is ambiguous. This CDR3 contains 13 residues. Trimming removed 1 base from V and 2 bases from J, with 8 bases in between. Per germline, CDR1 DFQATT and CDR2 SNEGSKA (reference sequence). The CDR3 loop reads CSARAPQNYGYTF. The CDR3 bases are TGCAGTGCTAGAGCTCCCCAGAACTATGGCTACACCTTC.

The V and J genes are TRBV20-1 and TRBJ2-1, with 7 bases lining up with TRBD2. The V and J ends lost 3 bases and 9 bases, in that order; junction bases with no gene match: 5. CDR3 length: 12 residues. From germline, CDR1 is DFQATT and CDR2 SNEGSKA (reference sequence). The CDR3 is CSARRERFEQFF. In DNA, the CDR3 is TGCAGTGCTAGGCGGGAGCGATTTGAGCAGTTCTTC.

This clonotype has only a few counts. In DNA form, the CDR3 reads TGTGCCAGCAGTTACTCGAGTAGGGGGGGCGCCAGGATGAACACTGAAGCTTTCTTT. Protein: CASSYSSRGGARMNTEAFF. This rearrangement joins TRBV6-2 or TRBV6-3 to TRBJ1-1; the D gene is possibly TRBD1 (6 bases). The CDR3 totals 19 residues. CDR1 is MNHEY, CDR2 SVGEGT, per germline. V lost 0 bases to trimming and J lost 0 bases, with 20 bases between them.

This clonotype was counted many times. V and J are TRBV5-1 and TRBJ2-7; 7 bases agree with TRBD2. Per germline, CDR1 SGHRS and CDR2 YFSETQ. This CDR3 has 15 residues. J was trimmed by 0 bases and V by 0 bases; bases with no gene match: 3. The DNA for the CDR3 is TGCGCCAGCAGCTTGGCTAGCGGAGGCTCCTACGAGCAGTACTTC. Protein product: CASSLASGGSYEQYF.

The chain couples TRBV5-1 to TRBJ2-7, with TRBD2 matching 10 bases. In germline, CDR1 is SGHRS, CDR2 YFSETQ. The V and J ends lost 4 bases and 0 bases, in that order; junction bases with no gene match: 7. The CDR3 is 16 residues long. CDR3 in amino acids: CASSLGLAPYSYEQYF. DNA of the CDR3: TGCGCCAGCAGCCTGGGACTAGCGCCCTACTCCTACGAGCAGTACTTC.

The V and J genes are TRBV20-1 and TRBJ1-5, with D unresolved. The CDR3 is made up of 13 amino acids. Deletions cut 3 bases from V and 2 bases from J, with 8 bases between. Germline V CDR1 and CDR2: DFQATT, SNEGSKA (reference sequence). The CDR3 protein is CSASRPGNQPQHF. CDR3 in DNA: TGCAGTGCTAGTCGTCCAGGCAATCAGCCCCAGCATTTT.

The V call is TRBV5-7, the J call TRBJ2-7; 8 bases map to TRBD1. TRBV5-7 is labeled an ORF, and its function is uncertain. CDR3 length: 14 residues. Trimming at V came to 2 bases and at J to 5 bases, leaving 6 bases not matched to a gene. Here the CDR3 DNA reads TGTGCCAGCAGCTTATCAGGGGGCGAAAACGAGCAGTACTTC. Translating gives CASSLSGGENEQYF.

This chain joins TRBV7-2 and TRBJ2-1; D gene ambiguous. The CDR3 has 16 residues. V was pared by 1 base and J by 1 base, with 11 bases between. Germline V gene lookup returns CDR1 SGHTA and CDR2 FQGNSA. CDR3 amino acids: CASSLVAVGSYNEQFF. In DNA form, the CDR3 reads TGTGCCAGCAGCTTAGTGGCGGTCGGATCCTACAATGAGCAGTTCTTC. Together with reference TRBV7-2 and TRBJ2-1, the CDR3 gives the full variable domain: GAGVSQSPSNKVTEKGKDVELRCDPISGHTALYWYRQSLGQGLEFLIYFQGNSAPDKSGLPSDRFSAERTGGSVSTLTIQRTQQEDSAVYLCASSLVAVGSYNEQFFGPGTRLTVL.

This clonotype has a handful of counts. The chain recombines TRBV3-1 with TRBJ2-4; no reliable D call. Germline V gene data show CDR1 as LGHDT and CDR2 as YNNKEL (reference sequence). Trimming cost V 0 bases and J 6 bases, with 9 bases left between them. This CDR3 contains 14 residues. This CDR3 reads CASSQDWGLNIQYF. CDR3 in DNA: TGTGCCAGCAGCCAAGACTGGGGATTAAACATTCAGTACTTC.

The rearrangement uses TRBV12-3 or TRBV12-4 and TRBJ2-7, with 8 bases that match TRBD2. The closer fit of TRBJ2-1 to the DNA end suggests the J call may be wrong. The CDR3 sequence is 15 residues long. This CDR3 is CASSTSSRGVNEQFF. CDR3 coding DNA: TGTGCCAGCAGTACCAGCTCGCGGGGGGTCAATGAGCAGTTCTTC.